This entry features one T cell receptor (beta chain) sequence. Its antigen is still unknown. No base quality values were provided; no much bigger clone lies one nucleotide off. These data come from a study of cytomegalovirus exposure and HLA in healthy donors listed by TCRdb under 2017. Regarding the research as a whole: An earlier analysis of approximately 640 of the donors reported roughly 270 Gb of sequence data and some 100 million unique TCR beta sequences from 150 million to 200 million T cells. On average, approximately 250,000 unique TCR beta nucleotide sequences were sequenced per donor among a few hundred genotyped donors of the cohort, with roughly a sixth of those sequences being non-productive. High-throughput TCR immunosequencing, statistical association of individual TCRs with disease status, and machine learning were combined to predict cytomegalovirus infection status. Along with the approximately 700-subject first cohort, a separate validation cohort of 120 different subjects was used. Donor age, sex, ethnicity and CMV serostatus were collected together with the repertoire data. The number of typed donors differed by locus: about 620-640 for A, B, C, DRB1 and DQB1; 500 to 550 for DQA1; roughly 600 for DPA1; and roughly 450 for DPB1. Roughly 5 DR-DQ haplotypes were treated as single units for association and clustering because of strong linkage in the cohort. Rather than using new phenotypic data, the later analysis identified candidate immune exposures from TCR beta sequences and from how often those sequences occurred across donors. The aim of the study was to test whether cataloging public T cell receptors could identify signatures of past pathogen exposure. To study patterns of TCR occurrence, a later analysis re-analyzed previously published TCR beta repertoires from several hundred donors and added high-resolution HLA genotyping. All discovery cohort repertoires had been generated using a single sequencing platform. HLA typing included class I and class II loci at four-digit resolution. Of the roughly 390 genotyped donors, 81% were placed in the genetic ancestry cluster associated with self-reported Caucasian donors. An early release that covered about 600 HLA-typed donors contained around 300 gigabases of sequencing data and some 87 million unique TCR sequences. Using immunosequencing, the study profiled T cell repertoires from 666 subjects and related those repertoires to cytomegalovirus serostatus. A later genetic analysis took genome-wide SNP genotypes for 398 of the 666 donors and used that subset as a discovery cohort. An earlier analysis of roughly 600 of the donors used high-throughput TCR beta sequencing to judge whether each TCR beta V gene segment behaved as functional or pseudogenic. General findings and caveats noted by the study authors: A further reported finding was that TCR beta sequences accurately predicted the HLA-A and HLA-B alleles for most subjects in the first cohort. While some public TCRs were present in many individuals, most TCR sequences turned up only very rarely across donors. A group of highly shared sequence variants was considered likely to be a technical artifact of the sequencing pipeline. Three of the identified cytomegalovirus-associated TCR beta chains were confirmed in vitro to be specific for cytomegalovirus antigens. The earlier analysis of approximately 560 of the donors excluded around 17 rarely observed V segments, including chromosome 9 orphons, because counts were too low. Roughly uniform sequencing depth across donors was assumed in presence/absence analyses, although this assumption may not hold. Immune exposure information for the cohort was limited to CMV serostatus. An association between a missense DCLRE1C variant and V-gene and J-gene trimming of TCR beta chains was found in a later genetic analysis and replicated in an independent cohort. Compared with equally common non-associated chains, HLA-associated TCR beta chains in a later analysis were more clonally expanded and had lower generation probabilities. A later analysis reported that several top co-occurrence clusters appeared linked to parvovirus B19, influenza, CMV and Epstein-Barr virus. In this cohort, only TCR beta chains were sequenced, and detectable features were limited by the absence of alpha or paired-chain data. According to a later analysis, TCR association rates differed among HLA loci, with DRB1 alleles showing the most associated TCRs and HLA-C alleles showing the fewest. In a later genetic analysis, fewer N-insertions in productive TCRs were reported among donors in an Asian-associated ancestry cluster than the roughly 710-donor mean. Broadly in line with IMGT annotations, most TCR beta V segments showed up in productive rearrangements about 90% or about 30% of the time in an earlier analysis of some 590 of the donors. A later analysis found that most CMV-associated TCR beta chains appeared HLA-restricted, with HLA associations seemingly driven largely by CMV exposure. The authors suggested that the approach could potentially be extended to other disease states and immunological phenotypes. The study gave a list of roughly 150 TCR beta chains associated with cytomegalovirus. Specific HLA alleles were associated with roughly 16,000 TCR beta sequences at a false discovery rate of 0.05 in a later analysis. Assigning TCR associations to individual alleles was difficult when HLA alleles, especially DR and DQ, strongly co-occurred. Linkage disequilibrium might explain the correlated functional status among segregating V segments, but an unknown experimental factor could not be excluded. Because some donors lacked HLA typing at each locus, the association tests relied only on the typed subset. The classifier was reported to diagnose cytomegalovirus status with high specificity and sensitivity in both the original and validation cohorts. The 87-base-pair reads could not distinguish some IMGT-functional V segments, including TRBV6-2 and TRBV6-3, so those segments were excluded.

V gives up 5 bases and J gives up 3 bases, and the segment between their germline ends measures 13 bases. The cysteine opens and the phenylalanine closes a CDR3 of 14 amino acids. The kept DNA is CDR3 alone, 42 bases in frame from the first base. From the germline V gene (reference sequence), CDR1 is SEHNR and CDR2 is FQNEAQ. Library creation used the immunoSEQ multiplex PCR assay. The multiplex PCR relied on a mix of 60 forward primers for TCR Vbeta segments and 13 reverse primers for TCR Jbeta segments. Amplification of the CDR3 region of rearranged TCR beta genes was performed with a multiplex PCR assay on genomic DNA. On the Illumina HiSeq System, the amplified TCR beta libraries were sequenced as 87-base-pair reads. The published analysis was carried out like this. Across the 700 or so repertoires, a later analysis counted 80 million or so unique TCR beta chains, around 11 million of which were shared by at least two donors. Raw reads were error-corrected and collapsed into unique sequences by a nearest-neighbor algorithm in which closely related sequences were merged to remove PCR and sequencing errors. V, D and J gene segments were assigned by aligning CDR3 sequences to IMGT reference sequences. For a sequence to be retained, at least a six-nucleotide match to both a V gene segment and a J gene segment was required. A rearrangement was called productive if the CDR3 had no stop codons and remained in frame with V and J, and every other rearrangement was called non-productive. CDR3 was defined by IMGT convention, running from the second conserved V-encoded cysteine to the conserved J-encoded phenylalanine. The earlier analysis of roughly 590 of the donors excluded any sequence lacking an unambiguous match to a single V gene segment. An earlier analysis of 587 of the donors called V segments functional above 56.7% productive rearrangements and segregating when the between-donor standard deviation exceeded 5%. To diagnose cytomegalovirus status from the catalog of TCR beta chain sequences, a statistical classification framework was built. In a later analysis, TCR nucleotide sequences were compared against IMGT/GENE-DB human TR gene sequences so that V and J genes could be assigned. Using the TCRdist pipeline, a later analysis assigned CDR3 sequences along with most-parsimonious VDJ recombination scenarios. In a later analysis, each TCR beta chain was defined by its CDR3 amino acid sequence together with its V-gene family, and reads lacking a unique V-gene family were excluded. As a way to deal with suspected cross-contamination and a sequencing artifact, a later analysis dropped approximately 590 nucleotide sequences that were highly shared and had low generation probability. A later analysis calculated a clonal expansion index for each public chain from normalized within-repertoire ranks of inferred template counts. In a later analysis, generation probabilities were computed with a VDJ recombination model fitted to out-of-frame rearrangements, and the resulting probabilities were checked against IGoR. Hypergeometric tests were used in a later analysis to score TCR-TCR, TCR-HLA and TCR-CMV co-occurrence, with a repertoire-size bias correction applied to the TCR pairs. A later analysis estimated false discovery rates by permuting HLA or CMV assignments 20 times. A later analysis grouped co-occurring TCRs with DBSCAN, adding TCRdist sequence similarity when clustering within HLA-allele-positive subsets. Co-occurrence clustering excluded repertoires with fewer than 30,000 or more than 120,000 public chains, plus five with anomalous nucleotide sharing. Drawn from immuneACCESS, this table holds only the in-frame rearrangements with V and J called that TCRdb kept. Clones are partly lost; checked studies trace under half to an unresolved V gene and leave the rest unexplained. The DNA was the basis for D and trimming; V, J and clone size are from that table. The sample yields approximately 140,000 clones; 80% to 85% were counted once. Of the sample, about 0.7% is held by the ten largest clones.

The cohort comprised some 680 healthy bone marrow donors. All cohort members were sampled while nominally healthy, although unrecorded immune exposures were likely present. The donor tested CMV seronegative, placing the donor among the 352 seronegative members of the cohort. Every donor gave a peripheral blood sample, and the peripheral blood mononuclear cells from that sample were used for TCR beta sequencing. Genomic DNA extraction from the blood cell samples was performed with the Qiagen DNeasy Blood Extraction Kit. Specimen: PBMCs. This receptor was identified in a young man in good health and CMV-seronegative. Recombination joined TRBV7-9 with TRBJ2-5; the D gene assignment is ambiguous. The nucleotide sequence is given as TGTGCCAGCAGCCATGTGCAGTTAAAAGAGACCCAGTACTTC. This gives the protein CASSHVQLKETQYF.